This is a list of T cell receptor beta chains from one sample in a study of cytomegalovirus exposure and HLA in healthy donors. The protocol was immunoSEQ multiplex PCR, while the TCRdb copy is restricted to in-frame clones and leaves out a portion. Of around 170,000 clones listed, 88% are singletons. The sample consisted of PBMCs. These TCRs come from a young man in good health and CMV-seronegative. Each CDR3 is given with its conserved first and last residue. D genes are given only for firm matches. Size values are once, few and many counts, or a class for expanded clones, and some rows have none.

d_call: TRBD1; clone_size: once; v_call: TRBV4-1; cdr3_aa: CASSQMGVGQGFQPQHF
d_call: TRBD2; clone_size: NA; v_call: TRBV10-3; cdr3_aa: CAISESLNSGGADTQYF
d_call: TRBD1; clone_size: NA; v_call: TRBV2; cdr3_aa: CASSDFNRGAGYTF
d_call: TRBD1; clone_size: NA; v_call: TRBV19; cdr3_aa: CASSPDRENEKLFF
d_call: NA; clone_size: NA; v_call: TRBV6-6; cdr3_aa: CASSSGDSRTDTQYF
d_call: TRBD1; clone_size: NA; v_call: TRBV27; cdr3_aa: CASSLSGTGANQPQHF
d_call: TRBD2; clone_size: NA; v_call: TRBV7-2; cdr3_aa: CASSLAGGIAKNIQYF
d_call: NA; clone_size: NA; v_call: TRBV13; cdr3_aa: CASSKGLTYEQYF
d_call: NA; clone_size: NA; v_call: TRBV5-4; cdr3_aa: CASSLDKEGYTF
d_call: TRBD1; clone_size: NA; v_call: TRBV19; cdr3_aa: CASTRTGGTGELFF
d_call: TRBD2; clone_size: NA; v_call: TRBV11-1; cdr3_aa: CASSPGGYEQFF
d_call: NA; clone_size: NA; v_call: TRBV9; cdr3_aa: CASSVALNEQFF
d_call: NA; clone_size: NA; v_call: TRBV27; cdr3_aa: CASRWAGSYNEQFF
d_call: TRBD2; clone_size: NA; v_call: TRBV5-1; cdr3_aa: CASSFSLAGDEQYF
d_call: TRBD2; clone_size: NA; v_call: TRBV7-9; cdr3_aa: CAIPTGGAAGTGELFF
d_call: NA; clone_size: NA; v_call: TRBV6-1; cdr3_aa: CASSEVVATNEKLFF
d_call: NA; clone_size: NA; v_call: TRBV4-3; cdr3_aa: CASSQELGTNYGYTF
d_call: NA; clone_size: NA; v_call: TRBV7-7; cdr3_aa: CASSLWELETQYF
d_call: NA; clone_size: NA; v_call: TRBV27; cdr3_aa: CASSLSSGSSYNEQFF
d_call: TRBD1; clone_size: NA; v_call: TRBV4-2; cdr3_aa: CASSQEAGGSNQPQHF
d_call: NA; clone_size: NA; v_call: TRBV2; cdr3_aa: CASNEGHTGRGYGYTF
d_call: NA; clone_size: NA; v_call: TRBV5-1; cdr3_aa: CASSLGGSPQGGEQYF
d_call: NA; clone_size: NA; v_call: TRBV9; cdr3_aa: CASSVLEQGGTEAFF
d_call: NA; clone_size: few; v_call: TRBV27; cdr3_aa: CASSSHGGETQYF
d_call: TRBD1; clone_size: NA; v_call: TRBV15; cdr3_aa: CATSTRTTGVGYTF
d_call: NA; clone_size: NA; v_call: TRBV11-2; cdr3_aa: CASSPLDEQYF
d_call: TRBD2; clone_size: NA; v_call: TRBV5-1; cdr3_aa: CASSPPGLAGAAEQFF
d_call: TRBD2; clone_size: NA; v_call: TRBV6-1; cdr3_aa: CASSEQAGGGDTQYF
d_call: NA; clone_size: NA; v_call: TRBV6-1; cdr3_aa: CASSGGANGEQFF
d_call: NA; clone_size: once; v_call: TRBV2; cdr3_aa: CASSEAVNEQFF
d_call: TRBD1; clone_size: NA; v_call: TRBV7-2; cdr3_aa: CASSLMGTGSYEQYF
d_call: TRBD1; clone_size: NA; v_call: TRBV6-5; cdr3_aa: CASSRTGYEQYF
d_call: NA; clone_size: NA; v_call: TRBV27; cdr3_aa: CASTSTSSYNEQFF
d_call: NA; clone_size: NA; v_call: TRBV11-2; cdr3_aa: CASSPSTAFTNTGELFF
d_call: NA; clone_size: NA; v_call: TRBV4-1; cdr3_aa: CASSWGPQGAYEQYF
d_call: TRBD2; clone_size: NA; v_call: TRBV10-2; cdr3_aa: CASARLADYEQYF
d_call: NA; clone_size: NA; v_call: TRBV4-3; cdr3_aa: CASSQGAGALSRTEAFF
d_call: NA; clone_size: NA; v_call: TRBV5-4; cdr3_aa: CASSSSLKDGEQFF
d_call: TRBD2; clone_size: NA; v_call: TRBV5-1; cdr3_aa: CASSLVPAGDSGEQYF
d_call: NA; clone_size: NA; v_call: TRBV29-1; cdr3_aa: CSGMGQNYGYTF